A selection of T cell receptor beta chains follows, all from one sample in a study of blood T cell repertoires in COVID-19. Using immunoSEQ multiplex PCR, the repertoire was profiled, and TCRdb retains in-frame clones only, with some absent. This sample carries 250,000 to 350,000 clones, roughly 90% of them seen once, and the ten largest clones take 11%. Sequences were obtained from peripheral blood. The receptors shown here come from a woman under 40 with COVID-19, enrolled during active disease. CDR3s include the opening cysteine and the closing phenylalanine or tryptophan. Each record gives: clone size, J gene, D gene, V gene, CDR3 DNA, CDR3 protein. A D gene is named only where the DNA matches it firmly. Only some rows state a clone size, as once, few, many or a class for expanded clones.

>-|TRBJ2-3|TRBD2|TRBV30
TGTGCCTGGAGTGCCGGGAGGGGAGATACGCAGTATTTT
CAWSAGRGDTQYF
>few|TRBJ1-3|-|TRBV7-2
TGTGCCAGCAGCTTAGTACGCTTCCGAGGGGGAAACACCATATATTTT
CASSLVRFRGGNTIYF
>-|TRBJ1-2|-|TRBV6-5
TGTGCCAGCAGTAGGACAACGAACTATGGCTACACCTTC
CASSRTTNYGYTF
>-|TRBJ1-4|-|TRBV3-1/TRBV3-2
TGTGCCAGCAGCCAAGTATCCGACAGTAATGAAAAACTGTTTTTT
CASSQVSDSNEKLFF
>once|TRBJ2-5|-|TRBV24-1
TGTGCCACCAGTGACCCTACAGTGTTGGAGACCCAGTACTTC
CATSDPTVLETQYF
>-|TRBJ1-1|TRBD1|TRBV6-5
TGTGCCAGCAGTTCTAGGGGGCGTACTGAAGCTTTCTTT
CASSSRGRTEAFF
>-|TRBJ2-6|-|TRBV27
TGTGCCAGCAGTTTTCGGGGAACTGGGGCCAACGTCCTGACTTTC
CASSFRGTGANVLTF
>-|TRBJ1-1|TRBD1|TRBV5-1
TGCGCCAGCAGCGCGATCACAGGGGCGAACACTGAAGCTTTCTTT
CASSAITGANTEAFF
>-|TRBJ1-5|-|TRBV30
TGTGCCTGGAGTGTACAGGGACAAGTCAATCAGCCCCAGCATTTT
CAWSVQGQVNQPQHF
>-|TRBJ2-1|-|TRBV6-6
TGTGCCAGCAGTTACTCGGCCAGCGATGAGCAGTTCTTC
CASSYSASDEQFF
>-|TRBJ2-1|-|TRBV10-2
TGCGCCAGCAGTGACCTTAGTAACCTAGGGGCTGAGCAGTTCTTC
CASSDLSNLGAEQFF
>-|TRBJ1-1|-|TRBV9
TGTGCCAGCAGCCCTTCGGGTCTTTCCTACACTGAAGCTTTCTTT
CASSPSGLSYTEAFF
>-|TRBJ1-2|-|TRBV7-9
TGTGCCAGCAGCTTAGTTTCAGGGGGCTACACCTTC
CASSLVSGGYTF
>-|TRBJ1-5|-|TRBV20-1
TGCAGTGCTAGGGGGGAGGGGCCCCAGCATTTT
CSARGEGPQHF
>-|TRBJ1-2|-|TRBV9
TGTGCCAGCAGCGTAGCTTTTCAGGGAAACTATGGCTACACCTTC
CASSVAFQGNYGYTF